The 26 T cell receptor beta chains listed next were all sequenced from one sample in a study of T cell changes during pregnancy in multiple sclerosis. Measured with immunoSEQ multiplex PCR; TCRdb has only the in-frame clones, and not every one. The sample has some 97,000 clones; roughly 93% are singletons. The sequencing here drew on peripheral blood, taken before pregnancy. The receptors shown here come from a female donor with multiple sclerosis, enrolled in a pregnancy study.

Here the CDR3 DNA reads TGTGCCAGCAGCTCCACCCCCGGGGTGCATGCAACTAATGAAAAACTGTTTTTT. Translating gives CASSSTPGVHATNEKLFF. The chain is built from TRBV7-6 and TRBJ1-4; D is uncertain. V lost 4 bases to trimming and J lost 0 bases, with 18 bases between them. This CDR3 has 18 amino acids. CDR1 is SGHVS, CDR2 FNYEAQ, per germline.

Remarks on this clone: The same CDR3 can be traced to other DNA sequences in this sample. J is TRBJ2-1 and V is TRBV29-1; no reliable D call. Germline V gives CDR1 SQVTM, CDR2 ANQGSEA. The V and J ends lost 5 bases and 0 bases respectively, with 8 bases between them. The CDR3 has 13 residues. The CDR3 DNA is TGCAGCGTTCCAGGCCTCTCCTACAATGAGCAGTTCTTC. This sequence encodes CSVPGLSYNEQFF.

The chain employs TRBV28 and TRBJ2-2; TRBD2 matches 10 bases. CDR3 length equals 15 residues. After removal of 7 bases from V and 0 bases from J, the junction contained 2 bases not matched to a gene. Germline CDR1 MDHEN, CDR2 SYDVKM. CDR3 nucleotides: TGTGCCAGCAAACTAGCGGGACCGAACACCGGGGAGCTGTTTTTT. Protein product: CASKLAGPNTGELFF.

The chain employs TRBV5-1 and TRBJ1-5; D gene ambiguous. CDR1 SGHRS and CDR2 YFSETQ come from the germline V gene. V lost 1 base and J 2 bases, leaving 4 bases between the germline ends. This CDR3 contains 13 residues. This CDR3 is CASSLFGNQPQHF. CDR3 bases: TGCGCCAGCAGCTTGTTCGGCAATCAGCCCCAGCATTTT.

V is TRBV9 and J is TRBJ1-1; TRBD1 matches 9 bases. CDR3 length: 15 amino acids. Trimming at V came to 4 bases and at J to 1 base, leaving 5 bases not matched to a gene. Germline-derived CDR1 and CDR2 are SGDLS and YYNGEE. In DNA, the CDR3 is TGTGCCAGCAGCCCACCGGACAGGGGGAACACTGAAGCTTTCTTT. It encodes CASSPPDRGNTEAFF.

The chain couples TRBV7-8 to TRBJ2-6; 9 nucleotides align to TRBD1. The CDR3 consists of 16 residues. Germline CDR1 is SGHVS and CDR2 is FQNEAQ. V lost 5 bases to trimming and J lost 4 bases; unmatched junction nucleotides: 6. The CDR3 nucleotides are TGTGCCAGCAGCCGCACAGGGGGCTCAGGGGCCAACGTCCTGACTTTC. The encoded protein is CASSRTGGSGANVLTF.

This chain connects TRBV6-1 to TRBJ2-1; D is unresolved. The V end lost 8 bases, the J end lost 7 bases, and 6 bases lay between the germline ends. The length of the CDR3 is 10 residues. Germline V lookup: CDR1 MNHNS, CDR2 SASEGT. This chain's CDR3 is CASRANEQFF. As DNA, the CDR3 is TGTGCCAGCCGAGCGAATGAGCAGTTCTTC.

V is TRBV5-4 and J is TRBJ2-6; 14 positions match TRBD2. Germline values: CDR1 SGHNT, CDR2 YYREEE (reference sequence). The CDR3 sequence is 20 residues long. V trimming: 4 bases; J trimming: 2 bases; junction bases outside the gene matches: 11. CDR3 DNA: TGTGCCAGCAGCGGACCCCTGGGGACTAGCGGGAGTACTGGGGCCAACGTCCTGACTTTC. Its protein product is CASSGPLGTSGSTGANVLTF.

The gene calls are TRBV2 and TRBJ1-3, with D unresolved. V was clipped by 2 bases and J by 0 bases, with 5 bases between them. Germline CDR1 and CDR2: SNHLY and FYNNEI. The CDR3 has 14 amino acids. The CDR3 DNA follows: TGTGCCAGCAGTGAATACTTCTCTGGAAACACCATATATTTT. Its translation: CASSEYFSGNTIYF.

This chain links TRBV6-6 with TRBJ2-2, with D possibly being TRBD1 (6 bases). The germline V and J ends were trimmed by 3 bases and 8 bases, with 16 bases remaining between them. The CDR3 spans 15 residues. The germline CDR1 and CDR2 sequences are MNHNY and SVGAGI (reference sequence). The CDR3 region is CASSYSFEGGGELFF. CDR3 coding DNA: TGTGCCAGCAGTTATAGTTTCGAAGGGGGTGGGGAGCTGTTTTTT.

The rearrangement uses TRBV5-1 and TRBJ2-7, with 7 bases aligning to TRBD1. The germline V gene has CDR1 SGHRS and CDR2 YFSETQ. V lost 4 bases to trimming and J lost 4 bases; unmatched junction nucleotides: 14. This CDR3 is 16 amino acids long. The CDR3 reads CASSLILGGQPYEQYF. The CDR3 bases are TGCGCCAGCAGCCTAATATTAGGGGGACAGCCTTACGAGCAGTACTTC.

This clone has only a few counts. This chain connects TRBV29-1 to TRBJ2-1, with 9 positions matching TRBD1. CDR1 SQVTM and CDR2 ANQGSEA come from the germline V gene. This CDR3 contains 12 residues. The V and J ends lost 4 bases and 12 bases, in that order; junction bases with no gene match: 7. In nucleotides, the CDR3 is TGCAGCGTTGGGGGGACAGGGCAGGGGCAGTTCTTC. It specifies CSVGGTGQGQFF.

Written as DNA, the CDR3 is TGTGCCAGCAGCTTCGTCTGGCAGGGGAGCTCTGGAAACACCATATATTTT. Amino acid sequence: CASSFVWQGSSGNTIYF. This rearrangement joins TRBV11-2 to TRBJ1-3; TRBD1 might be the D (6 bases). Germline V gene data show CDR1 as SGHAT and CDR2 as FQNNGV. Trimming removed 3 bases from V and 0 bases from J, with 15 bases in between. The CDR3 extends over 17 amino acids.

The V call is TRBV19, the J call TRBJ2-7; the match to TRBD2 covers 11 bases. The germline CDR1 and CDR2 sequences are LNHDA and SQIVND (reference sequence). The V gene end was trimmed by 4 bases and the J gene end by 7 bases; junction bases not matched to a gene: 9. This CDR3 is 15 amino acids long. The CDR3 DNA reads as TGTGCCAGTAGTAAGGGACTAGCGGCCAGCGGGGAGCAGTACTTC. Residues: CASSKGLAASGEQYF. The entire variable domain, with the rest obtained from reference TRBV19 and TRBJ2-7, is as follows: DGGITQSPKYLFRKEGQNVTLSCEQNLNHDAMYWYRQDPGQGLRLIYYSQIVNDFQKGDIAEGYSVSREKKESFPLTVTSAQKNPTAFYLCASSKGLAASGEQYFGPGTRLTVT.

The V and J genes are TRBV18 and TRBJ1-1, with TRBD1 matching over 8 bases. Germline V gene data show CDR1 as KGHSH and CDR2 as LQKENI. This CDR3 is 14 amino acids long. The J segment lost 1 base and the V segment lost 4 bases, leaving 2 bases of the junction unmatched. The CDR3 here is CASSLGQGNTEAFF. In DNA form, the CDR3 reads TGTGCCAGCTCACTAGGACAGGGGAACACTGAAGCTTTCTTT.

The chain is built from TRBV4-1 and TRBJ1-1, with a possible D match to TRBD1 (6 bases). This CDR3 is 19 amino acids long. Germline values: CDR1 MGHRA, CDR2 YSYEKL. V gave up 4 bases and J gave up 0 bases, with 24 bases separating them. CDR3 DNA: TGCGCCAGCAGCCGCTGGTCTGGGGACACCAAGCTCTTGAACACTGAAGCTTTCTTT. As protein: CASSRWSGDTKLLNTEAFF.

The V gene is TRBV9, the J gene TRBJ2-1; a weak D match, TRBD1 (5 bases). V shed 2 bases and J shed 7 bases, with 10 bases lying between them. The CDR3 loop spans 13 amino acids. Looked up from germline, CDR1 is SGDLS and CDR2 is YYNGEE. The CDR3 DNA is TGTGCCAGCAGCGTGACAGTGATTAATGAGCAGTTCTTC. Translating gives CASSVTVINEQFF. Filled out from reference TRBV9 and TRBJ2-1, the complete variable domain reads DSGVTQTPKHLITATGQRVTLRCSPRSGDLSVYWYQQSLDQGLQFLIQYYNGEERAKGNILERFSAQQFPDLHSELNLSSLELGDSALYFCASSVTVINEQFFGPGTRLTVL.

The chain combines TRBV27 with TRBJ1-3; no definite D call. The CDR3 loop spans 13 amino acids. The V end lost 8 bases, the J end lost 1 base, and 9 bases lay between the germline ends. Germline values: CDR1 MNHEY, CDR2 SMNVEV (reference sequence). CDR3 bases: TGTGCCAGCCGGGAACGGTCTGGAAACACCATATATTTT. Protein sequence: CASRERSGNTIYF.

In the case of this clone: The same CDR3 can be traced to other DNA sequences in this sample. The J gene is TRBJ2-5, the V gene TRBV10-2, with D perhaps matching TRBD2 (7 bases). The CDR3 is 15 residues long. CDR1 is WSHSY, CDR2 SAAADI, per germline. V was clipped by 0 bases and J by 5 bases, with 13 bases between them. CDR3 in amino acids: CASSESPGGRETQYF. Written as DNA, the CDR3 is TGCGCCAGCAGTGAGTCTCCCGGGGGGCGGGAGACCCAGTACTTC.

The chain is built from TRBV7-2 and TRBJ2-7, with 10 nucleotides matching TRBD2. The V and J ends lost 3 bases and 0 bases, in that order; junction bases with no gene match: 2. The length of the CDR3 is 15 residues. Germline lookup yields CDR1 SGHTA and CDR2 FQGNSA. The CDR3 protein is CASSLGTSVSYEQYF. CDR3 nucleotide sequence: TGTGCCAGCAGCTTGGGGACTAGCGTCTCCTACGAGCAGTACTTC. Based on the CDR3 plus reference TRBV7-2 and TRBJ2-7, the full variable domain is GAGVSQSPSNKVTEKGKDVELRCDPISGHTALYWYRQSLGQGLEFLIYFQGNSAPDKSGLPSDRFSAERTGGSVSTLTIQRTQQEDSAVYLCASSLGTSVSYEQYFGPGTRLTVT.

This clone occurred a few times. The chain has TRBV4-1 and TRBJ1-1; D uncertain. The CDR3 extends over 14 amino acids. The germline gives CDR1 MGHRA, CDR2 YSYEKL. V was trimmed by 0 bases and J by 5 bases, leaving 10 bases between them. The CDR3 is CASSQDLTGTEAFF. In nucleotides, the CDR3 is TGCGCCAGCAGCCAAGATCTCACCGGGACTGAAGCTTTCTTT.

The V gene is TRBV6-6, the J gene TRBJ2-1; TRBD2 might be the D (6 bases). CDR1 is MNHNY, CDR2 SVGAGI, per germline (reference sequence). Trimming cost V 1 base and J 8 bases, with 9 bases left between them. This CDR3 contains 13 residues. CDR3 sequence (DNA): TGTGCCAGCAGTTACTATTCGGGGGATGAGCAGTTCTTC. It encodes CASSYYSGDEQFF.

The rearrangement uses TRBV7-9 and TRBJ1-1, with D perhaps TRBD1 (5 bases). V lost 2 bases and J lost 0, with 10 bases in between. CDR3 length equals 15 residues. Germline V lookup: CDR1 SEHNR, CDR2 FQNEAQ (reference sequence). CDR3 sequence reads: CASSLIGGMNTEAFF. The DNA for the CDR3 is TGTGCCAGCAGCTTAATCGGGGGGATGAACACTGAAGCTTTCTTT.

The V and J genes are TRBV4-2 and TRBJ2-4; 11 nucleotides line up with TRBD2. There are 20 residues in the CDR3. With V trimmed by 1 base and J by 2 bases, 13 bases remained unmatched. Germline V gene sequence: CDR1 LGHNA, CDR2 YNFKEQ. The CDR3 sequence: CASSQAASGRWGVTKNIQYF. The DNA of the CDR3 is TGTGCCAGCAGCCAAGCGGCTAGCGGGAGGTGGGGGGTCACCAAAAACATTCAGTACTTC.

The chain links TRBV13 to TRBJ1-2, with 8 bases matching TRBD1. This CDR3 contains 14 residues. V gave up 5 bases and J gave up 6 bases; unmatched junction bases: 8. Germline V gives CDR1 PRHDT, CDR2 FYEKMQ (reference sequence). Written as DNA, the CDR3 is TGTGCCAGCAGCCTTTGGACAGGGAGGGATGGCTACACCTTC. It yields the protein CASSLWTGRDGYTF.

The chain recombines TRBV10-2 with TRBJ1-2; D unresolved. V was clipped by 0 bases and J by 8 bases, with 19 bases between them. This CDR3 has 16 amino acids. CDR1 and CDR2 from the germline V gene are WSHSY and SAAADI. The DNA of the CDR3 is TGCGCCAGCAGTGAGTCGAGCAAGGAGCCTTTTTACGGCTACACCTTC. Translation gives CASSESSKEPFYGYTF.